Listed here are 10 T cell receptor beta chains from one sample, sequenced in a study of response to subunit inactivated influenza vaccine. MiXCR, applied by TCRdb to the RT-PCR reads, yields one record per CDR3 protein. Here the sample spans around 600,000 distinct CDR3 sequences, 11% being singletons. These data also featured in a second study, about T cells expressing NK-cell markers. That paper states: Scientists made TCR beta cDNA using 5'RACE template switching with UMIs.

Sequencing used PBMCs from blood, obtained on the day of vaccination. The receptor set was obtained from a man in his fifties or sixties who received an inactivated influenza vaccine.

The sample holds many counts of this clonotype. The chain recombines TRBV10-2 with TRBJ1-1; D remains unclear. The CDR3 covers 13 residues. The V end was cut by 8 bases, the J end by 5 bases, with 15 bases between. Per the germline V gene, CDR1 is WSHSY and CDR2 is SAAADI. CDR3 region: CASGPSVGTEAFF. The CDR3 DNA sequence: TGCGCCAGCGGGCCCTCCGTGGGGACTGAAGCTTTCTTT.

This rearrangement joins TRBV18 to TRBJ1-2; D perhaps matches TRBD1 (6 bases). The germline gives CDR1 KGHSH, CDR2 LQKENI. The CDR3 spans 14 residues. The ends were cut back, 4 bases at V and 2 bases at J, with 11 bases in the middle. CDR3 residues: CASSLTDRNYGYTF. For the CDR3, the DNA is TGTGCCAGCTCACTTACGGACAGAAACTATGGCTACACCTTC.

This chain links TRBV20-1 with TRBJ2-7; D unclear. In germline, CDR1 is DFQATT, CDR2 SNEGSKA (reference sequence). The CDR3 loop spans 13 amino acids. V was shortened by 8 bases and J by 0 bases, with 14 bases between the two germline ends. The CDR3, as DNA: TGCAGTTCCACCCAAGGCTTCTCCTACGAGCAGTACTTC. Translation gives CSSTQGFSYEQYF.

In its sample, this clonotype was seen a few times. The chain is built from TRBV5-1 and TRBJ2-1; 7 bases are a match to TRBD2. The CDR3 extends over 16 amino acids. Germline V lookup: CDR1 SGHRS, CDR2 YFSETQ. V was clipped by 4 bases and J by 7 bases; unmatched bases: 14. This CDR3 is CASSPGRWTRQNEQFF. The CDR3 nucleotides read TGCGCCAGCAGCCCCGGGCGCTGGACTAGACAAAATGAGCAGTTCTTC.

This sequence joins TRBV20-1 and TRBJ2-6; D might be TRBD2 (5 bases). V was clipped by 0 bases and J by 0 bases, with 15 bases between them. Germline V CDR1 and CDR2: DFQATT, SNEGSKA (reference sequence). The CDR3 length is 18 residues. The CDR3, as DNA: TGCAGTGCTAGAGATCGTCGGAAAGGAGGCTCTGGGGCCAACGTCCTGACTTTC. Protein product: CSARDRRKGGSGANVLTF.

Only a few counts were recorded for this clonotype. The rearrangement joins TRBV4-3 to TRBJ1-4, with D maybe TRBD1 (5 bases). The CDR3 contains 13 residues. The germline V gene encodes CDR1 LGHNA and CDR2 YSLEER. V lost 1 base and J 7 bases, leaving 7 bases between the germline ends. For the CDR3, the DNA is TGCGCCAGCAGCCAAGGGGGACTTGAAAAACTGTTTTTT. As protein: CASSQGGLEKLFF.

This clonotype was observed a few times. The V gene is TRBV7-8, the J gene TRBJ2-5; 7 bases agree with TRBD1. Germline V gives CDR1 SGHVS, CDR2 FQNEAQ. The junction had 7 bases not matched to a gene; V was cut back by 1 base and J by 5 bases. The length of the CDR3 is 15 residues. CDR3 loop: CASSLDRGYTETQYF. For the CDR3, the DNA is TGTGCCAGCAGCTTAGACAGGGGCTATACGGAGACCCAGTACTTC.

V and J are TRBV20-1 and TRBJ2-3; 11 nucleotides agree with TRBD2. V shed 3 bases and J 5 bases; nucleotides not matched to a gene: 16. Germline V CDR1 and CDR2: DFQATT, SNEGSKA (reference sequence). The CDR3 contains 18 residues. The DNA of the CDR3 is TGCAGTGCTAGTCCACTAGCGGGAGTGGGCGAAGGTCTAGATACGCAGTATTTT. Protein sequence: CSASPLAGVGEGLDTQYF.

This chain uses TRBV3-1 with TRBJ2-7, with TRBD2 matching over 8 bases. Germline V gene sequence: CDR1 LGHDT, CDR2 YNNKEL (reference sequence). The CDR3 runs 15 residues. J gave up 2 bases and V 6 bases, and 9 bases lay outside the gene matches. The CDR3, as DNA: TGTGCCAGCAGGTATCCTCTAGCGGGCCCCTACGAGCAGTACTTC. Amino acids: CASRYPLAGPYEQYF.

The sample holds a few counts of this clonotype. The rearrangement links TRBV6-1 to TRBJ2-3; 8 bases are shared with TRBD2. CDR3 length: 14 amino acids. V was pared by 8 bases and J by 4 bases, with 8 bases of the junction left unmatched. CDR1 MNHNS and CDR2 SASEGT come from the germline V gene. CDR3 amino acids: CASGWTSSADTQYF. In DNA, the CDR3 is TGTGCCAGCGGGTGGACTAGCTCCGCAGATACGCAGTATTTT.